The 22 T cell receptor beta chains below were found in one sample sequenced in a study of T cell responses to AZD1222 COVID-19 vaccine. The assay was immunoSEQ multiplex PCR, and TCRdb's table has in-frame clones only and misses some. The table has 180,000 or so clones, about 93% seen once; the top ten hold approximately 0.6%. Sequenced here: peripheral blood, sampled on day 0 of AZD1222 vaccination. These receptors were collected from an adult in good health.

A note on this clone: The same CDR3 is also encoded by other DNA sequences in this sample. The chain links TRBV6-5 to TRBJ1-1, with unresolved D. Trimming stripped 4 bases from V and 1 base from J, with 4 bases between. This CDR3 has 12 residues. Per germline, CDR1 MNHEY and CDR2 SVGAGI. CDR3 sequence reads: CASSSGNTEAFF. CDR3 DNA sequence: TGTGCCAGCAGTTCCGGGAACACTGAAGCTTTCTTT.

The chain is built from TRBV6-5 and TRBJ1-1; 11 bases agree with TRBD1. CDR1 MNHEY and CDR2 SVGAGI come from the germline V gene. The length of the CDR3 is 14 residues. The ends lost 10 bases at V and 4 bases at J; junction bases unmatched: 8. In DNA form, the CDR3 reads TGTGCCACTATCAGGGGGACAGGGGGCACTGAAGCTTTCTTT. Amino acid sequence: CATIRGTGGTEAFF.

The chain is built from TRBV5-8 and TRBJ2-2; D gene unclear. The CDR3 is made up of 16 amino acids. CDR1 and CDR2 from the germline V gene are SGHTS and YDEGEE. V was cut by 3 bases and J by 6 bases, with 18 bases left in between. The CDR3 loop is CASSSLGRSFAGELFF. The CDR3 nucleotides read TGTGCCAGCAGCTCACTGGGAAGGAGTTTCGCCGGGGAGCTGTTTTTT.

V usage is TRBV9 and J usage is TRBJ2-7, with 13 bases fitting TRBD2. Per the germline V gene, CDR1 is SGDLS and CDR2 is YYNGEE. The trim removed 4 bases at V and 2 bases at J, leaving 9 bases unmatched. CDR3 length equals 17 residues. The CDR3 coding sequence is TGTGCCAGCAGCCCCCGGACTAGCGGGAGCCAGGCCTACGAGCAGTACTTC. It codes for CASSPRTSGSQAYEQYF.

The gene calls are TRBV18 and TRBJ1-1; D ambiguous. V lost 0 bases and J lost 1, with 9 bases in between. The CDR3 consists of 15 residues. Germline loops: CDR1 KGHSH, CDR2 LQKENI. The CDR3 protein is CASSPPSGRNTEAFF. CDR3 DNA: TGTGCCAGCTCACCACCGTCTGGACGGAACACTGAAGCTTTCTTT.

This rearrangement joins TRBV27 to TRBJ2-7, with 9 bases fitting TRBD1. The junction had 4 bases not matched to a gene; V was cut back by 4 bases and J by 3 bases. Germline assignment: CDR1 MNHEY and CDR2 SMNVEV (reference sequence). The CDR3 totals 14 residues. CDR3 coding DNA: TGTGCCAGCAGTTCGGGACAGGGAGTCTACGAGCAGTACTTC. Translated, it gives CASSSGQGVYEQYF.

The chain recombines TRBV5-1 with TRBJ2-3; 13 nucleotides agree with TRBD2. This CDR3 comprises 17 residues. Germline CDR1 is SGHRS and CDR2 is YFSETQ. The V segment lost 3 bases and the J segment 5 bases; nucleotides outside the gene matches: 9. The chain's CDR3 is CASSSTTSGRSGDTQYF. The DNA for the CDR3 is TGCGCCAGCAGCTCTACGACTAGCGGGAGGTCTGGAGATACGCAGTATTTT.

The chain joins TRBV19 to TRBJ2-1, with D maybe TRBD2 (6 bases). This CDR3 region has 13 residues. V lost 4 bases and J lost 6, with 10 bases in between. CDR1 and CDR2 (germline): LNHDA, SQIVND (reference sequence). Written as DNA, the CDR3 is TGTGCCAGTAGTAGGGACTGGAGCAATGAGCAGTTCTTC. Its translation is CASSRDWSNEQFF.

V gene TRBV7-3 combines with J gene TRBJ1-1; 9 bases align to TRBD1. Looked up from germline, CDR1 is SGHTA and CDR2 is FQGTGA. Losses at the gene ends were 6 bases for V and 12 bases for J; bases not matched to a gene: 8. The CDR3 sequence is 12 residues long. CDR3 nucleotide sequence: TGTGCCAGCAGTTTCGACAGGGGGAAACCTTTCTTT. Its protein product is CASSFDRGKPFF.

The chain links TRBV12-2 to TRBJ1-6. TRBV12-2 is flagged as a pseudogene. This CDR3 spans 13 amino acids. CDR3 protein: CASRLTYPPLLHF. DNA of the CDR3: TGTGCAAGTCGCTTAACCTACCCTCCTCTCCTCCACTTT.

The V and J genes are TRBV2 and TRBJ1-1, with a weak D call TRBD1 (5 bases). This CDR3 contains 12 residues. The germline V and J ends were trimmed by 8 bases and 6 bases, with 13 bases remaining between them. CDR1 is SNHLY, CDR2 FYNNEI, per germline. In DNA form, the CDR3 reads TGTGCCAGCCTAATTTCGACAGCTGAAGCTTTCTTT. Its protein product is CASLISTAEAFF.

V usage is TRBV11-3 and J usage is TRBJ2-7; D is uncertain. This CDR3 contains 15 residues. The germline gives CDR1 SGHNT, CDR2 YENEEA. V lost 1 base and J lost 5, with 15 bases in between. The CDR3 here is CASSLGGTRSDEQYF. Here the CDR3 DNA reads TGTGCCAGCAGCTTAGGAGGAACCCGCTCGGACGAGCAGTACTTC.

This clone was detected a few times. The chain links TRBV28 to TRBJ1-2; 9 positions match TRBD1. The V gene's germline CDR1 is MDHEN and CDR2 SYDVKM. Germline trimming cut 3 bases from V and 7 bases from J; bases unmatched to any gene: 6. The CDR3 totals 14 residues. CDR3 region: CASSFSDRGSGYTF. The CDR3 nucleotides read TGTGCCAGCAGTTTCTCGGACAGGGGCTCTGGCTACACCTTC.

The chain combines TRBV28 with TRBJ1-6; D not certain. The V and J ends lost 6 bases and 10 bases respectively, with 10 bases between them. Germline V lookup: CDR1 MDHEN, CDR2 SYDVKM. The CDR3 totals 12 residues. The CDR3 region is CASRFRRSPLHF. CDR3 DNA: TGTGCCAGCAGGTTTCGGAGGTCACCCCTCCACTTT.

The chain has TRBV30 and TRBJ1-1; D not resolved. Deletions cut 2 bases from V and 9 bases from J, with 13 bases between. This CDR3 comprises 12 residues. Germline CDR1 reads GTSNPN; CDR2 reads SVGIG (reference sequence). In DNA form, the CDR3 reads TGTGCCTGGAGTCGGGGTACAGAGAAAGCTTTCTTT. Residues: CAWSRGTEKAFF. The variable domain in full, completed from reference TRBV30 and TRBJ1-1, reads SQTIHQWPATLVQPVGSPLSLECTVEGTSNPNLYWYRQAAGRGLQLLFYSVGIGQISSEVPQNLSASRPQDRQFILSSKKLLLSDSGFYLCAWSRGTEKAFFGQGTRLTVV.

This sequence joins TRBV9 and TRBJ1-1; maybe TRBD1 (6 bases). The CDR3 length is 16 residues. The germline V gene has CDR1 SGDLS and CDR2 YYNGEE. Trimming shortened V by 1 base and J by 4 bases, and 17 bases separated the two germline ends. CDR3 bases: TGTGCCAGCAGCGTATCGCGGGGGGCGGGTTTCACTGAAGCTTTCTTT. It translates to CASSVSRGAGFTEAFF. The whole variable domain, remainder taken from reference TRBV9 and TRBJ1-1, is DSGVTQTPKHLITATGQRVTLRCSPRSGDLSVYWYQQSLDQGLQFLIQYYNGEERAKGNILERFSAQQFPDLHSELNLSSLELGDSALYFCASSVSRGAGFTEAFFGQGTRLTVV.

The chain has TRBV5-1 and TRBJ2-7; possibly TRBD2 for D (6 bases). Germline V lookup: CDR1 SGHRS, CDR2 YFSETQ. CDR3 length: 13 residues. V was trimmed by 0 bases and J by 5 bases, leaving 9 bases between them. Written as DNA, the CDR3 is TGCGCCAGCAGCTTGGACGGGAGTAACGAGCAGTACTTC. It encodes CASSLDGSNEQYF.

The rearrangement links TRBV5-4 to TRBJ2-3; TRBD1 agrees at 11 bases. From germline, CDR1 is SGHNT and CDR2 YYREEE (reference sequence). This CDR3 comprises 16 residues. Trimming removed 4 bases from V and 4 bases from J; junction bases left unmatched: 8. As DNA, the CDR3 is TGTGCCAGCAGCGCAGGTGGGACAGGGGGGCCAGATACGCAGTATTTT. Protein: CASSAGGTGGPDTQYF.

V usage is TRBV18 and J usage is TRBJ1-1; 8 positions match TRBD1. The junction had 4 bases not matched to a gene; V was cut back by 4 bases and J by 6 bases. CDR3 size: 13 residues. Per the germline V gene, CDR1 is KGHSH and CDR2 is LQKENI. CDR3 loop: CASSLGQGPEAFF. In DNA form, the CDR3 reads TGTGCCAGCTCACTCGGACAGGGCCCTGAAGCTTTCTTT.

The V call is TRBV5-4, the J call TRBJ2-7, with 7 nucleotides matching TRBD1. The germline gives CDR1 SGHNT, CDR2 YYREEE (reference sequence). Losses at the gene ends were 4 bases for V and 0 bases for J; bases not matched to a gene: 13. CDR3 length equals 17 residues. CDR3 sequence (DNA): TGTGCCAGCAGCCAGAGGAAGGGGGCCGGCAACTCCTACGAGCAGTACTTC. The encoded protein is CASSQRKGAGNSYEQYF.

The J gene is TRBJ2-1, the V gene TRBV7-7; 9 bases are a match to TRBD2. V gave up 4 bases and J gave up 2 bases; unmatched junction bases: 3. Looked up from germline, CDR1 is SSHAT and CDR2 is FNYEAQ (reference sequence). CDR3 size: 15 residues. The CDR3 nucleotides are TGTGCCAGCAGCTCCGGGACTAGCCCCTACAATGAGCAGTTCTTC. Its protein product is CASSSGTSPYNEQFF.

The V and J genes are TRBV5-5 and TRBJ1-6; possibly TRBD1 for D (5 bases). Germline values: CDR1 SGHKS, CDR2 YYEKEE (reference sequence). V was trimmed by 6 bases and J by 7 bases, leaving 14 bases between them. The CDR3 covers 14 residues. CDR3 bases: TGTGCCAGCAACCTCGGCCGGGGGAATTCACCCCTCCACTTT. Residues: CASNLGRGNSPLHF.